This TCR beta chain derives from a study of PD-1 blockade in mismatch repair-deficient tumors. General study points: Tumor-resident clones, often absent from pretreatment blood, expanded after pembrolizumab and then contracted.

Measured with immunoSEQ multiplex PCR; TCRdb has only the in-frame clones, and not every one. The sample comprises some 51,000 clones, about 84% of which are singletons, and roughly 8.7% rests with the top ten. As to this clone: Its cognate antigen is unknown.

PCR or immunohistochemistry showed mismatch repair deficiency in every enrolled patient. TCRs were sequenced from a few patients responding to pembrolizumab. In germline, CDR1 is SNHLY, CDR2 FYNNEI. This CDR3 comprises 15 residues. Trimming removed 2 bases from V and 4 bases from J, with 14 bases in between. J is TRBJ1-1 and V is TRBV2, with D possibly TRBD1 on 5 matching bases. This TCR derives from an adult with mismatch repair-deficient cancer. The sample was peripheral blood, taken 20 weeks after starting pembrolizumab. Written as DNA, the CDR3 is TGTGCCAGCAGTGAAAGGCGGGGGTCGGCCACTGAAGCTTTCTTT. It is translated as CASSERRGSATEAFF.